The rows below give T cell receptor beta chains drawn from one sample of a study of TIL therapy for anti-PD-1-resistant metastatic lung cancer. Assay: immunoSEQ multiplex PCR; the TCRdb copy retains only in-frame clones and omits some. The sample includes tens of thousands of clones, roughly two thirds of them seen just once. This specimen consisted of blood, obtained at baseline. The receptors here all came from a person between 30 and 80 years old with non-small cell lung cancer. The CDR3 runs from the conserved cysteine through the conserved F or W. Fields, in order: clone size, D gene, V gene, J gene, CDR3 DNA, CDR3 protein. D genes are given only for firm matches. The size field is filled for only some rows; it gives once, few, many or a size class.

clone size: once
D gene: TRBD2
V gene: TRBV5-1
J gene: TRBJ2-3
CDR3 DNA: TGCGCCAGCAGCTTGCGGCTAGCGGGAGTGGATACGCAGTATTTT
CDR3 protein: CASSLRLAGVDTQYF

clone size: .
D gene: .
V gene: TRBV30
J gene: TRBJ2-7
CDR3 DNA: TGTGCCTGGAGTGTAGGCTCCACCTACGAGCAGTACTTC
CDR3 protein: CAWSVGSTYEQYF

clone size: .
D gene: .
V gene: TRBV5-1
J gene: TRBJ2-5
CDR3 DNA: TGCGCCAGCAGCTTGGAGTCCGTGGGATATGAGACCGGCGGAGAGACCCAGTACTTC
CDR3 protein: CASSLESVGYETGGETQYF

clone size: .
D gene: .
V gene: TRBV7-9
J gene: TRBJ1-2
CDR3 DNA: TGTGCCAGCAGCCTGGCGGGCGGCTATGGCTACACCTTC
CDR3 protein: CASSLAGGYGYTF

clone size: .
D gene: .
V gene: TRBV6-5
J gene: TRBJ2-6
CDR3 DNA: TGTGCCAGCAAAGGTGGCTCAACTGGGGCCAACGTCCTGACTTTC
CDR3 protein: CASKGGSTGANVLTF

clone size: .
D gene: TRBD1
V gene: TRBV5-6
J gene: TRBJ2-1
CDR3 DNA: TGTGTCAGCAGCCGGACAGGGGGCTCCTACAATGAGCAGTTCTTC
CDR3 protein: CVSSRTGGSYNEQFF

clone size: .
D gene: TRBD2
V gene: TRBV5-1
J gene: TRBJ2-1
CDR3 DNA: TGCGCCAGCAGCCGCGGACTAGCGGGGTTTAGCTCCTACAATGAGCAGTTCTTC
CDR3 protein: CASSRGLAGFSSYNEQFF

clone size: .
D gene: .
V gene: TRBV2
J gene: TRBJ2-3
CDR3 DNA: TGTGCCAGCCTACCGGGACTCACAGCAGAAGATACGCAGTATTTT
CDR3 protein: CASLPGLTAEDTQYF

clone size: .
D gene: TRBD1
V gene: TRBV5-1
J gene: TRBJ2-5
CDR3 DNA: TGCGCCATCCGGCCCCGGGACAGGGGATTGTACGAGACTCAGTACTTC
CDR3 protein: CAIRPRDRGLYETQYF

clone size: once
D gene: TRBD1
V gene: TRBV10-2
J gene: TRBJ1-2
CDR3 DNA: TGCGCCAGCAGTGAGGACAGGGGACGTGGCTACACCTTC
CDR3 protein: CASSEDRGRGYTF

clone size: .
D gene: .
V gene: TRBV5-1
J gene: TRBJ2-7
CDR3 DNA: TGCGCCAGCAGCTTGGAAGGGCAGGGGCGCAACGAGCAGTACTTC
CDR3 protein: CASSLEGQGRNEQYF

clone size: .
D gene: .
V gene: TRBV5-5
J gene: TRBJ2-7
CDR3 DNA: TGTGCCAGCAGCTTGACTGGTTTCGGACAGAACTACGAGCAGTACTTC
CDR3 protein: CASSLTGFGQNYEQYF

clone size: .
D gene: .
V gene: TRBV28
J gene: TRBJ1-5
CDR3 DNA: TGTGCCAGCAGTCCCACCGGGGGGTTGCATCAGCCCCAGCATTTT
CDR3 protein: CASSPTGGLHQPQHF

clone size: .
D gene: .
V gene: TRBV4-2
J gene: TRBJ1-4
CDR3 DNA: TGTGCCAGCAGCCAACCTGTAAGGGGGGCTAATGAAAAACTGTTTTTT
CDR3 protein: CASSQPVRGANEKLFF

clone size: .
D gene: .
V gene: TRBV12-5
J gene: TRBJ1-5
CDR3 DNA: TGTGCTAGTGGTTTGGAGGACAGAGACAATCAGCCCCAGCATTTT
CDR3 protein: CASGLEDRDNQPQHF

clone size: .
D gene: .
V gene: TRBV29-1
J gene: TRBJ2-6
CDR3 DNA: TGCAGCGTTGTTCGGGCTGGGGCCAACGTCCTGACTTTC
CDR3 protein: CSVVRAGANVLTF

clone size: few
D gene: .
V gene: TRBV27
J gene: TRBJ1-6
CDR3 DNA: TGTGCCAGCAGTTTAGGAGGAGTTGATTCACCCCTCCACTTT
CDR3 protein: CASSLGGVDSPLHF

clone size: .
D gene: .
V gene: TRBV5-4
J gene: TRBJ2-1
CDR3 DNA: TGTGCCAGCACCGTACAGAGCTCCTACAATGAGCAGTTCTTC
CDR3 protein: CASTVQSSYNEQFF

clone size: .
D gene: .
V gene: TRBV30
J gene: TRBJ1-1
CDR3 DNA: TGTGCCTGGGAGGAGTATCTGAACACTGAAGCTTTCTTT
CDR3 protein: CAWEEYLNTEAFF

clone size: .
D gene: TRBD1
V gene: TRBV29-1
J gene: TRBJ2-1
CDR3 DNA: TGCAGCGTTGGTGGGACAGACTACAATGAGCAGTTCTTC
CDR3 protein: CSVGGTDYNEQFF

clone size: .
D gene: .
V gene: TRBV29-1
J gene: TRBJ1-2
CDR3 DNA: TGCAGCGTTGAAGACCCAGGGATCTATGGCTACACCTTC
CDR3 protein: CSVEDPGIYGYTF

clone size: .
D gene: TRBD1
V gene: TRBV2
J gene: TRBJ1-2
CDR3 DNA: TGTGCCAGCAGTAGCCCCCGTGTTGACAGGGGTAACTATGGCTACACCTTC
CDR3 protein: CASSSPRVDRGNYGYTF

clone size: .
D gene: .
V gene: TRBV5-4
J gene: TRBJ1-3
CDR3 DNA: TGTGCCAGCAGCCCCCCTCCGGGTAGGGCCGGAAACACCATATATTTT
CDR3 protein: CASSPPPGRAGNTIYF

clone size: .
D gene: .
V gene: TRBV28
J gene: TRBJ2-1
CDR3 DNA: TGTGCCAGCAGCCTAGAGAGGGGGGGCCTGAATGAGCAGTTCTTC
CDR3 protein: CASSLERGGLNEQFF

clone size: .
D gene: .
V gene: TRBV6-1
J gene: TRBJ2-3
CDR3 DNA: TGTGCCAGTCGAGAGGCAGCGGGTCACACAGATACGCAGTATTTT
CDR3 protein: CASREAAGHTDTQYF

clone size: few
D gene: .
V gene: TRBV10-1
J gene: TRBJ2-1
CDR3 DNA: TGCGCCAGCAGTGGGACGACTAGTCCCCCGTACAATGAGCAGTTCTTC
CDR3 protein: CASSGTTSPPYNEQFF

clone size: .
D gene: TRBD2
V gene: TRBV27
J gene: TRBJ2-3
CDR3 DNA: TGTGCCAGCAGTTCCGGGACTAGCGGCAGCACAGATACGCAGTATTTT
CDR3 protein: CASSSGTSGSTDTQYF

clone size: .
D gene: .
V gene: TRBV10-3
J gene: TRBJ1-2
CDR3 DNA: TGTGCCGCCAGCCCGGGTCTCTCCTCAGCTAACTATGGCTACACCTTC
CDR3 protein: CAASPGLSSANYGYTF

clone size: .
D gene: TRBD1
V gene: TRBV29-1
J gene: TRBJ2-7
CDR3 DNA: TGCAGCGTAGGACAGGGGGCGCGGACCTACGAGCAGTACTTC
CDR3 protein: CSVGQGARTYEQYF

clone size: .
D gene: .
V gene: TRBV20-1
J gene: TRBJ1-1
CDR3 DNA: TGCAGTGCTAGACGGATGGAAGAAGCTTTCTTT
CDR3 protein: CSARRMEEAFF

clone size: .
D gene: TRBD1
V gene: TRBV10-2
J gene: TRBJ1-4
CDR3 DNA: TGCGCCAGCAGCGAAACAGGGGGTGGTGAAAAACTGTTTTTT
CDR3 protein: CASSETGGGEKLFF

clone size: .
D gene: .
V gene: TRBV18
J gene: TRBJ2-5
CDR3 DNA: TGTGCCAGCTCACCATTGGGAATAGCGCAACAAGAGACCCAGTACTTC
CDR3 protein: CASSPLGIAQQETQYF

clone size: .
D gene: TRBD2
V gene: TRBV19
J gene: TRBJ2-7
CDR3 DNA: TGTGCCAGTAGTATACAGGTACTAGCGGGAGTCGAGCAGTACTTC
CDR3 protein: CASSIQVLAGVEQYF

clone size: .
D gene: TRBD2
V gene: TRBV27
J gene: TRBJ2-1
CDR3 DNA: TGTGCCAGCAGTTCGGGGGGGGTCTCCTACAATGAGCAGTTCTTC
CDR3 protein: CASSSGGVSYNEQFF

clone size: .
D gene: .
V gene: TRBV5-1
J gene: TRBJ1-4
CDR3 DNA: TGCGCCAGCAGCCCTACCCAACTAATGAAAAAACTGTTTTTT
CDR3 protein: CASSPTQLMKKLFF

clone size: .
D gene: TRBD2
V gene: TRBV5-4
J gene: TRBJ2-7
CDR3 DNA: TGTGCCAGCAGCTCCCTAGCGGGAGGGCCTGACGAGCAGTACTTC
CDR3 protein: CASSSLAGGPDEQYF

clone size: .
D gene: .
V gene: TRBV18
J gene: TRBJ1-5
CDR3 DNA: TGTGCCAGCTCCCTTCCTGGGGGGGATCAGCCCCAGCATTTT
CDR3 protein: CASSLPGGDQPQHF

clone size: .
D gene: .
V gene: TRBV15
J gene: TRBJ2-5
CDR3 DNA: TGTGCCACCAGCAGAGGAGAGGACAGATGGGAGACCCAGTACTTC
CDR3 protein: CATSRGEDRWETQYF